This is a list of T cell receptor beta chains from one sample in a study of CD8+CD57+ T cells in acquired aplastic anemia. Via MiXCR, TCRdb re-called the reads, giving one row per CDR3 protein. This table has about 170,000 distinct CDR3 sequences, 55% to 70% appearing once. The sequenced material came from sorted CD4+, CD8+, or CD8+CD57+ T cells (not recorded which) from PBMCs. Receptors originate from a human donor in good health. Each CDR3 is given with its conserved first and last residue. Fields, in order: J gene, clone size, D gene, V gene, CDR3 protein, CDR3 DNA. The D gene is left open where the match is weak. Clone size is stated in some rows and not others, as once, few, many or a class when expanded.

TRBJ2-3 | once | TRBD1 | TRBV20-1 | CSALGQVRYTQYF | TGCAGTGCTCTAGGACAGGTGCGATATACGCAGTATTTT
TRBJ2-7 | - | - | TRBV19 | CASSTLRQGVNEQYF | TGTGCCAGTAGTACCCTCCGCCAGGGAGTAAACGAGCAGTACTTC
TRBJ1-5 | few | - | TRBV24-1 | CATSLAGGNQPQHF | TGTGCCACCAGTTTGGCAGGGGGCAATCAGCCCCAGCATTTT
TRBJ1-6 | - | TRBD1 | TRBV5-4 | CASSSSGTGTGWDLHF | TGTGCCAGCAGCTCCTCCGGGACAGGGACCGGCTGGGACCTCCACTTT
TRBJ1-2 | - | - | TRBV29-1 | CSVVGGRVYGYTF | TGCAGCGTTGTCGGCGGGAGGGTCTATGGCTACACCTTC
TRBJ1-1 | - | - | TRBV10-1 | CASSETGTEAFF | TGCGCCAGCAGTGAGACGGGTACTGAAGCTTTCTTT
TRBJ1-6 | - | - | TRBV20-1 | CSASKGFGYNSPLHF | TGCAGTGCTAGCAAGGGGTTCGGTTATAATTCACCCCTCCACTTT
TRBJ2-7 | - | TRBD2 | TRBV12-3/TRBV12-4 | CASSLSAGVSREQYF | TGTGCCAGCAGTTTATCTGCGGGAGTGAGTCGCGAGCAGTACTTC
TRBJ1-6 | - | - | TRBV15 | CATSRDGDLGSPLHF | TGTGCCACCAGCAGAGATGGGGACTTGGGTTCACCCCTCCACTTT
TRBJ2-1 | - | - | TRBV20-1 | CSARDLAGSYNEQFF | TGCAGTGCTAGAGATTTGGCAGGGTCCTACAATGAGCAGTTCTTC
TRBJ2-7 | - | - | TRBV7-8 | CASSFAEDRFAYEQYF | TGTGCCAGCAGCTTTGCCGAAGACAGGTTTGCCTACGAGCAGTACTTC
TRBJ1-1 | - | - | TRBV7-9 | CASSWSQWDTEAFF | TGTGCCAGCAGCTGGTCACAGTGGGACACTGAAGCTTTCTTT
TRBJ2-7 | - | - | TRBV2 | CASNPGGHEQYF | TGTGCCAGCAACCCCGGCGGCCACGAGCAGTACTTC
TRBJ2-7 | few | TRBD2 | TRBV20-1 | CSAQGTSGHYEQYF | TGCAGTGCCCAAGGGACTAGCGGACACTACGAGCAGTACTTC
TRBJ2-1 | - | - | TRBV11-3 | CASTISPINNEQFF | TGTGCCAGCACCATCTCCCCGATCAACAATGAGCAGTTCTTC
TRBJ2-7 | - | - | TRBV7-9 | CASSQEGGRPQKRSYEQYF | TGTGCCAGCAGTCAAGAGGGAGGACGGCCTCAAAAACGGTCCTACGAGCAGTACTTC
TRBJ2-3 | once | - | TRBV20-1 | CSAEKGKWPGTDTQYF | TGCAGTGCCGAGAAGGGAAAGTGGCCCGGCACAGATACGCAGTATTTT
TRBJ1-5 | - | - | TRBV20-1 | CSAMSASHNQPQHF | TGCAGTGCTATGTCTGCCAGCCACAATCAGCCCCAGCATTTT
TRBJ2-1 | few | TRBD2 | TRBV30 | CAWSVGLAGEGNEQFF | TGTGCCTGGAGTGTCGGGCTAGCGGGAGAGGGGAATGAGCAGTTCTTC
TRBJ1-1 | - | - | TRBV9 | CASSARVGSNTEAFF | TGTGCCAGCAGCGCCAGAGTGGGGTCAAACACTGAAGCTTTCTTT
TRBJ2-5 | - | - | TRBV10-2 | CASSESGREETQYF | TGCGCCAGCAGTGAGTCGGGCAGGGAGGAGACCCAGTACTTC
TRBJ1-1 | - | - | TRBV25-1 | CASSGPTPNIEAFF | TGTGCCAGCAGTGGACCCACACCAAACATTGAAGCTTTCTTT
TRBJ2-3 | - | TRBD2 | TRBV29-1 | CSVERTSGTDTQYF | TGCAGCGTTGAAAGGACTAGCGGCACAGATACGCAGTATTTT
TRBJ2-7 | many | - | TRBV4-1 | CASRGGKDEQYF | TGCGCCAGCAGGGGTGGGAAGGACGAGCAGTACTTC
TRBJ1-1 | many | - | TRBV20-1 | CSAREGGTEAFF | TGCAGTGCACGAGAGGGCGGTACTGAAGCTTTCTTT
TRBJ1-6 | few | TRBD1 | TRBV27 | CAAHDGTDVASPLHF | TGTGCCGCTCATGACGGGACAGATGTCGCGTCACCCCTCCACTTT
TRBJ2-1 | - | TRBD2 | TRBV24-1 | CATRAGGSYNEQFF | TGTGCCACCAGAGCGGGAGGGTCCTACAATGAGCAGTTCTTC
TRBJ2-7 | - | - | TRBV20-1 | CSGERTLSGEQYF | TGCAGTGGGGAGCGTACCTTATCCGGCGAGCAGTACTTC
TRBJ1-2 | - | - | TRBV6-1 | CASSRDLTLNYGYTF | TGTGCCAGCAGTCGGGACCTGACACTGAACTATGGCTACACCTTC
TRBJ1-1 | many | - | TRBV4-1 | CASSRGGLNTEAFF | TGCGCCAGCAGCCGCGGGGGACTCAACACTGAAGCTTTCTTT
TRBJ1-5 | - | TRBD1 | TRBV20-1 | CSAMDRVNSPQHF | TGCAGTGCTATGGACAGGGTCAACAGCCCCCAGCATTTT
TRBJ2-1 | - | - | TRBV7-9 | CASSWQGTYNEQFF | TGTGCCAGCAGCTGGCAGGGTACTTACAATGAGCAGTTCTTC
TRBJ1-6 | - | TRBD1 | TRBV15 | CATSRDWGRGLAYNSPLHF | TGTGCCACCAGCAGAGATTGGGGCAGGGGGTTAGCCTATAATTCACCCCTCCACTTT
TRBJ2-1 | - | - | TRBV7-2 | CASSSNSGSYNEQFF | TGTGCCAGCAGCTCCAATAGCGGCTCCTACAATGAGCAGTTCTTC
TRBJ2-3 | few | - | TRBV9 | CASSVEGFYTDTQYF | TGTGCCAGCAGCGTAGAGGGCTTCTACACAGATACGCAGTATTTT
TRBJ2-7 | - | - | TRBV11-1 | CASEGRKDYEQYF | TGTGCCAGCGAGGGGCGCAAGGACTACGAGCAGTACTTC
TRBJ1-5 | - | - | TRBV15 | CATSNGGGGSNQPQHF | TGTGCCACCAGCAACGGAGGAGGGGGAAGCAATCAGCCCCAGCATTTT
TRBJ2-7 | - | TRBD1 | TRBV29-1 | CSGGDSYEQYF | TGCAGCGGAGGGGACAGCTACGAGCAGTACTTC
TRBJ2-7 | - | TRBD2 | TRBV2 | CASKRTSGSYEQYF | TGTGCCAGCAAAAGAACTAGCGGGTCCTACGAGCAGTACTTC
TRBJ2-2 | - | TRBD2 | TRBV7-9 | CASSLGLAGNTGELFF | TGTGCCAGCAGCTTAGGACTAGCGGGGAACACCGGGGAGCTGTTTTTT
TRBJ1-3 | - | TRBD1 | TRBV20-1 | CSAREIQGAGNTIYF | TGCAGTGCTAGAGAGATACAGGGGGCTGGAAACACCATATATTTT
TRBJ1-1 | - | - | TRBV7-9 | CASSSGPGITEAFF | TGTGCCAGCAGCAGCGGGCCAGGGATCACTGAAGCTTTCTTT
TRBJ1-6 | few | - | TRBV20-1 | CSARDGQATQIQGLHF | TGCAGTGCTAGAGATGGGCAGGCCACCCAAATTCAAGGCCTCCACTTT
TRBJ1-6 | few | TRBD1 | TRBV2 | CASSHDRADNSPLHF | TGTGCCAGCAGTCATGACAGGGCTGACAATTCACCCCTCCACTTT
TRBJ2-7 | - | - | TRBV7-8 | CASSPGTYSYEQYF | TGTGCCAGCAGCCCCGGGACATACTCCTACGAGCAGTACTTC
TRBJ1-1 | many | - | TRBV9 | CASSVDGGLNTEAFF | TGTGCCAGCAGCGTAGATGGGGGCTTGAACACTGAAGCTTTCTTT
TRBJ2-1 | - | - | TRBV6-1 | CASRVGSEQFF | TGTGCCAGCAGGGTCGGGAGTGAGCAGTTCTTC
TRBJ1-3 | once | TRBD1 | TRBV9 | CASSIGQGYSSGNTIYF | TGTGCCAGCAGCATCGGACAGGGATATAGCTCTGGAAACACCATATATTTT
TRBJ1-2 | many | - | TRBV12-3/TRBV12-4 | CASSLVGGADGYTF | TGTGCCAGCAGTTTAGTTGGGGGCGCGGATGGCTACACCTTC
TRBJ2-7 | - | - | TRBV7-3 | CASSLPGTRSYEQYF | TGTGCCAGCAGCTTACCCGGGACACGTTCCTACGAGCAGTACTTC